The source of this T cell receptor beta chain is a study of control samples from healthy donors and cancer patients. This table comes from immunoSEQ multiplex PCR, and its TCRdb copy is limited to in-frame clones, with some not included. The data show about 71,000 clones, nearly 90% seen once. What was sequenced was PBMCs. The sequence derives from a man in his fifties or sixties with lung cancer.

CDR3 region: CASSPRGGTEAFF. The CDR3 DNA reads as TGTGCCAGCAGCCCCAGGGGCGGCACTGAAGCTTTCTTT. The genes are TRBV3-1 (or the pseudogene TRBV3-2) and TRBJ1-1, with a tentative D call TRBD1 (6 bases). CDR3 length: 13 amino acids. The V gene lost 4 bases and the J gene lost 4 bases, with 10 bases spanning the gap. Germline lookup yields CDR1 LGHDT and CDR2 YNNKEL (reference sequence).